This entry features one T cell receptor (beta chain) sequence. The sample is drawn from a study of CD8 T cells in Susac syndrome. The RNA input was about 0.45 to 1 ug, and it was reverse transcribed with random hexamers. TCRdb re-derived calls from the immunoSEQ multiplex PCR reads in MiXCR, one entry per CDR3 protein. Of approximately 300,000 distinct CDR3 sequences listed, approximately 85% are singletons. TCR beta sequencing covered blood CD8+ and CD4+ T cells. The patients who served as multiple sclerosis controls were treatment-naive and had stable or active relapsing-remitting disease that fulfilled the revised McDonald criteria. CDR3 size: 17 residues. Germline loops: CDR1 MNHEY, CDR2 SVGEGT. V lost 2 bases to trimming and J lost 5 bases, with 19 bases between them.

J is TRBJ2-1 and V is TRBV6-2 or TRBV6-3; possibly TRBD2 for D (5 bases). Sequencing used CD8+ T cells from PBMCs. This sequence was found in a human donor with multiple sclerosis. CDR3 nucleotide sequence: TGTGCCAGCAGTTACGGCGGCGTTTGGCGGGTAAACAATGAGCAGTTCTTC. This encodes CASSYGGVWRVNNEQFF.